This TCR beta chain emerged from a study of spatial heterogeneity in lung cancer. The wider study: Sequenced follow-up PBMC samples came a median of about 26 months after resection, where available.

V shed 6 bases and J shed 5 bases, with 10 bases lying between them. The CDR3 spans 13 residues. CDR1 and CDR2 from the germline V gene are KGHDR and SFDVKD. This sample's time point: blood at routine non-recurrence follow-up after resection. Unsorted whole RNA samples from tumor, nontumor lung or frozen PBMC were sequenced. Each TCR cDNA molecule carried a unique molecular identifier. One entry per CDR3 protein results from TCRdb running MiXCR on the 5' RACE reads. The sample lists around 110,000 distinct CDR3 sequences; less than 15% were seen once. The source material was PBMCs, sampled at follow-up. The origin of this receptor is a male donor with early-stage non-small cell lung cancer. V gene TRBV24-1 combines with J gene TRBJ2-4; D remains ambiguous. The CDR3 DNA sequence: TGTGCCACCAGTCCCGGGCAGGAAAACATTCAGTACTTC. Amino acids: CATSPGQENIQYF.